The 9 T cell receptor beta chains below come from one sample, sequenced in a study of tumor-infiltrating lymphocytes in primary liver carcinoma. Making TCR beta cDNA involved around 540 ng total RNA and a constant-region primer. Library construction for TCR beta comprised three nested multiplex PCR rounds performed with slightly modified ARM-PCR. The two initial PCR rounds, nine to eleven cycles each, used TRBV1-TRBV30 forward and C-beta reverse primers. TCRdb re-called the multiplex PCR reads through MiXCR, storing one row per CDR3 protein. The sample lists 47,000 or so distinct CDR3 sequences, 60% to 75% occurring once. The source material, about 18-33 mg of unsorted bulk tissue, was used to co-extract RNA and DNA. Sequencing was carried out using liver tumor tissue from sampling region 3. Subset specified: tumor region T3, left-lateral pole. The receptors shown here come from a man aged 35 to 55 with primary liver carcinoma and hepatitis B virus infection.

To note about this clonotype: The junction departs from the called germline gene at one end, perhaps through a read error. V usage is TRBV4-1 and J usage is TRBJ2-5, with 10 bases aligning to TRBD2. The length of the CDR3 is 16 residues. Germline CDR1 is MGHRA and CDR2 is YSYEKL. CDR3 coding DNA: TGCGCCAGCAGCCAAGATCGAGCGGGAGGGAGAGAGGCCCAGTACTTC. Translated: CASSQDRAGGREAQYF.

The J gene is TRBJ2-2, the V gene TRBV29-1; possibly TRBD1 for D (5 bases). Between the trimmed V and J ends, which lost 8 bases and 5 bases, there was a span of 12 bases. The germline CDR1 and CDR2 sequences are SQVTM and ANQGSEA. CDR3 length: 12 residues. This CDR3 reads CSSWAGTGELFF. For the CDR3, the DNA is TGCAGCTCTTGGGCAGGGACCGGGGAGCTGTTTTTT.

As concerns this clonotype: A read error is likely, as this CDR3 ends without the conserved phenylalanine or tryptophan. This rearrangement joins TRBV28 to TRBJ2-7; 11 nucleotides agree with TRBD1. V gave up 5 bases and J gave up 4 bases; unmatched junction bases: 7. The CDR3 covers 15 residues. Germline CDR1 is MDHEN and CDR2 is SYDVKM. CDR3 sequence (DNA): TGTGCCAGCAGTCTTCCGGGACAGGGGGTGTACGAGCAGTACTTA. Residues: CASSLPGQGVYEQYL.

Points on this clonotype: This may arise from a read error, as a much more abundant clone is one base away. The V gene is TRBV19, the J gene TRBJ2-7; D possibly corresponds to TRBD1 (6 bases). The CDR3 has 14 amino acids. Germline V lookup: CDR1 LNHDA, CDR2 SQIVND (reference sequence). The CDR3 coding sequence is TGTGCCAATAGTTTCAGACAGGCGCCTTACGAGCAGTACTTC. Translating gives CANSFRQAPYEQYF. Full variable domain (rest looked up from reference TRBV19 and TRBJ2-7): DGGITQSPKYLFRKEGQNVTLSCEQNLNHDAMYWYRQDPGQGLRLIYYSQIVNDFQKGDIAEGYSVSREKKESFPLTVTSAQKNPTAFYLCANSFRQAPYEQYFGPGTRLTVT.

Comment on this clonotype: A read error is likely, as this CDR3 ends without the conserved phenylalanine or tryptophan. The V call is TRBV6-1, the J call TRBJ2-1; no reliable D call. Germline assignment: CDR1 MNHNS and CDR2 SASEGT. Trimming stripped 7 bases from V and 10 bases from J, with 11 bases between. The length of the CDR3 is 11 residues. The CDR3, as DNA: TGTGCCAGCAACCTTCCGACAGAGCAGTTCTTA. Translation: CASNLPTEQFL.

Turning to this clonotype: This likely comes from a read error, as the CDR3 has no conserved phenylalanine or tryptophan at its end. This chain links TRBV6-5 with TRBJ1-1; D might be TRBD1 (6 bases). Germline V gene sequence: CDR1 MNHEY, CDR2 SVGAGI. This CDR3 contains 14 residues. Trimming left V 2 bases short and J 8 bases short, with 15 bases between. The CDR3 DNA is TGTGCCAGCAGTTACCAGGACAGTTGGCCCGAAGCTTTCCTT. It yields the protein CASSYQDSWPEAFL.

This clonotype was found many times. This may be a read error, as it is one base from a much larger clone. The chain joins TRBV29-1 to TRBJ2-1; TRBD1 might be the D (6 bases). The length of the CDR3 is 13 residues. Germline V lookup: CDR1 SQVTM, CDR2 ANQGSEA. CDR3 in amino acids: CSVEESGVDEQSF. Here the CDR3 DNA reads TGCAGCGTTGAAGAATCAGGGGTTGATGAGCAGTCCTTC.

This clonotype was observed at least ten times. This chain connects TRBV28 to TRBJ2-6; D is undetermined. The CDR3 has 15 residues. V lost 5 bases and J 1 base, leaving 9 bases between the germline ends. Looked up from germline, CDR1 is MDHEN and CDR2 is SYDVKM. CDR3 in DNA: TGTGCCAGCAGTCGACGGCTGTCTGGGGCCAACGTCCTGACTTTC. Protein: CASSRRLSGANVLTF.

This clonotype was found many times. This chain connects TRBV12-3 or TRBV12-4 to TRBJ1-5; D call uncertain. There are 14 residues in the CDR3. Trimming pared 5 bases from V and 0 bases from J, leaving 8 bases between. This chain's CDR3 is CASSATVSNQPQHF. In DNA form, the CDR3 reads TGTGCCAGCAGTGCAACAGTTAGCAATCAGCCCCAGCATTTT.